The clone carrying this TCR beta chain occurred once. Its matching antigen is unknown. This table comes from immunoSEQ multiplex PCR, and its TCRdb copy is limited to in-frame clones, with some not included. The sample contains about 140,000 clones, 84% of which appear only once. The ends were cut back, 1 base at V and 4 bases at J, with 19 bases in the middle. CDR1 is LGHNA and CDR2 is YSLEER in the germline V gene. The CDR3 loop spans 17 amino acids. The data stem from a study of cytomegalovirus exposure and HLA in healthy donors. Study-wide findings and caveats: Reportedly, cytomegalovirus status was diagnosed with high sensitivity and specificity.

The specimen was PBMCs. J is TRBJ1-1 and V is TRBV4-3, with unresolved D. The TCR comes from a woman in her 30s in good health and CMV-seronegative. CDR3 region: CASSQVFGGSMGTEAFF. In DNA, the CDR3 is TGCGCCAGCAGCCAAGTCTTTGGCGGTTCGATGGGCACTGAAGCTTTCTTT.